This T cell receptor beta chain was sequenced during a study of radiation and T cells in renal cell carcinoma. Across the whole study: Nephrectomy followed 15 Gy stereotactic body radiation by 4 weeks. Study-wide results and limits: Top tumor clonotypes rose in blood 2 weeks post-radiation, then contracted.

Trimming cost V 6 bases and J 0 bases; bases outside gene matches: 6. The CDR3 is 15 residues long. The germline V gene encodes CDR1 LNHDA and CDR2 SQIVND (reference sequence). Method: immunoSEQ multiplex PCR; TCRdb's copy keeps in-frame clones and lacks some. Of 40,000 to 50,000 clones in the sample, approximately 83% were seen once. Of note for this clone: Its antigen remains unknown.

Time point defined: baseline pretreatment blood. Treatment defined: 15 Gy SBRT to primary tumor, nephrectomy 4 weeks later. After SBRT, blood was collected at 2 and 4 weeks, plus baseline. The V call is TRBV19, the J call TRBJ2-3; the match to TRBD2 covers 7 bases. The specimen comprised blood, sampled from a patient whose treatment included radiotherapy and nephrectomy. The receptor comes from a woman between 65 and 79 years old with renal cell carcinoma. The CDR3 sequence: CASSESAGSTDTQYF. CDR3 bases: TGTGCCAGTAGCGAGTCAGCGGGGAGCACAGATACGCAGTATTTT.